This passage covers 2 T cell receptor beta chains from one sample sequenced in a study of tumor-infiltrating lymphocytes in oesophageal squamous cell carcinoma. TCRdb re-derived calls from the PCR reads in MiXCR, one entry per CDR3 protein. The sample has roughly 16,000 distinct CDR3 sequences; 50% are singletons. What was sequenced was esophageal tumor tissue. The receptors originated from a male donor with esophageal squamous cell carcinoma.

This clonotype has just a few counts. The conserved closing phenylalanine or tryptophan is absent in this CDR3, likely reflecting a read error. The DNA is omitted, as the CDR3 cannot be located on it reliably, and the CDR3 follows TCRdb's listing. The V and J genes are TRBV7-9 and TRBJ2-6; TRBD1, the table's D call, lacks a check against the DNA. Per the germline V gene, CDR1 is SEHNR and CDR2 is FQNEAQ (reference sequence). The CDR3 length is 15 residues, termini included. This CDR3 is CASISTGGNEQFFGA.

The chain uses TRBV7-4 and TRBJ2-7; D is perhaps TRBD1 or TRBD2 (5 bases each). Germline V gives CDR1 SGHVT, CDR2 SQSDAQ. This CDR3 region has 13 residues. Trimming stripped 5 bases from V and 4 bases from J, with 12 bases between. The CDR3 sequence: CASSPGGGYEQYF. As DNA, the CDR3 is TGTGCCAGCAGCCCCGGTGGGGGATACGAGCAGTACTTC.